Presented here are 14 T cell receptor beta chains from one specimen sequenced in a study of cytotoxic CD8 clonotypes in ibrutinib-treated CLL. The table came from immunoSEQ multiplex PCR; TCRdb's copy has only in-frame clones and leaves some out. The sample records fewer than 400,000 clones, about 64% being singletons. The input for sequencing was PBMCs, taken after 36 months of ibrutinib treatment. The source is a human donor with chronic lymphocytic leukemia.

The chain uses TRBV7-7 and TRBJ2-1, with 11 bases aligning to TRBD2. With 4 bases clipped from V and 6 bases from J, the junction kept 14 bases outside the gene matches. Germline CDR1 SSHAT, CDR2 FNYEAQ (reference sequence). The length of the CDR3 is 18 residues. The chain's CDR3 is CASSSLRGGLADINEQFF. The CDR3 coding sequence is TGTGCCAGCAGCTCCTTACGGGGGGGACTAGCGGACATCAATGAGCAGTTCTTC.

The V gene is TRBV29-1, the J gene TRBJ1-4; 9 bases fit TRBD1. The CDR3 runs 17 residues. The germline CDR1 and CDR2 sequences are SQVTM and ANQGSEA. Unmatched junction bases numbered 17, after V lost 4 bases and J lost 8 bases. The CDR3, as DNA: TGCAGCGTTGTCGGTGCCGGCCGGGACAGGGCGAGGGAAAAACTGTTTTTT. This gives the protein CSVVGAGRDRAREKLFF.

The rearrangement joins TRBV27 to TRBJ2-7; D is unclear. CDR1 and CDR2 (germline): MNHEY, SMNVEV (reference sequence). The CDR3 sequence is 13 residues long. The V end was cut by 2 bases, the J end by 2 bases, with 7 bases between. DNA for the CDR3: TGTGCCAGCAGTTTAGCGACCCCCTACGAGCAGTACTTC. It codes for CASSLATPYEQYF.

The V gene is TRBV6-6, the J gene TRBJ1-2, with TRBD1 as a possible D gene (6 bases). V was clipped by 6 bases and J by 4 bases, with 18 bases between them. CDR3 length equals 15 residues. Per germline, CDR1 MNHNY and CDR2 SVGAGI (reference sequence). The CDR3 sequence: CASSQGGPGPYGYTF. For the CDR3, the DNA is TGTGCCAGCAGCCAAGGGGGTCCCGGGCCCTATGGCTACACCTTC.

V and J are TRBV5-5 and TRBJ2-5; D remains unclear. V lost 0 bases to trimming and J lost 1 base, with 7 bases between them. The CDR3 consists of 14 residues. Germline CDR1 is SGHKS and CDR2 is YYEKEE (reference sequence). The CDR3 region is CASSLVVRQETQYF. CDR3 sequence (DNA): TGTGCCAGCAGCTTGGTTGTCCGCCAAGAGACCCAGTACTTC.

The chain recombines TRBV15 with TRBJ2-7; D is uncertain. V was trimmed by 1 base and J by 1 base, leaving 11 bases between them. The V gene's germline CDR1 is LNHNV and CDR2 YYDKDF (reference sequence). The CDR3 spans 15 residues. The CDR3 reads CATSRGPVGSYEQYF. CDR3 bases: TGTGCCACCAGCAGAGGCCCGGTTGGGTCCTACGAGCAGTACTTC.

V and J are TRBV28 and TRBJ2-7; D may be TRBD1 or TRBD2 (6 bases each). The CDR3 is made up of 15 amino acids. Germline V gene data show CDR1 as MDHEN and CDR2 as SYDVKM. Trimming removed 4 bases from V and 4 bases from J, with 17 bases in between. In DNA, the CDR3 is TGTGCCAGCAGTTCGGGGGCGGCCAGGGAGTACGAGCAGTACTTC. Its protein product is CASSSGAAREYEQYF.

This clone has a handful of counts. This rearrangement joins TRBV14 to TRBJ2-7; D is uncertain. Trimming removed 3 bases at V and 0 bases at J, with 9 bases between. CDR3 length: 14 amino acids. Per germline, CDR1 SGHDN and CDR2 FVKESK. In nucleotides, the CDR3 is TGTGCCAGCAGCCACTTCGCAGGCTCCTACGAGCAGTACTTC. Encoded protein: CASSHFAGSYEQYF.

The V and J genes are TRBV10-3 and TRBJ2-1; D remains ambiguous. The CDR3 extends over 14 amino acids. The V gene lost 6 bases and the J gene lost 4 bases, with 13 bases spanning the gap. The germline CDR1 and CDR2 sequences are ENHRY and SYGVKD. The CDR3 coding sequence is TGTGCCATCAGGGATCACCTTCGGTACAATGAGCAGTTCTTC. Translated: CAIRDHLRYNEQFF.

The rearrangement links TRBV7-3 to TRBJ2-7; tentative D call: TRBD1 (6 bases). The V and J ends lost 6 bases and 5 bases respectively, with 14 bases between them. The germline V gene encodes CDR1 SGHTA and CDR2 FQGTGA. The CDR3 length is 13 residues. CDR3 nucleotide sequence: TGTGCCAGCAGACAAGACTGGACAGACGAGCAGTACTTC. Translating it yields CASRQDWTDEQYF.

The chain carries TRBV9 and TRBJ1-3, with D possibly matching TRBD1 (6 bases). This CDR3 is built from 15 residues. CDR1 and CDR2 (germline): SGDLS, YYNGEE. With 0 bases removed from V and 3 bases from J, the gap between germline ends came to 10 bases. CDR3 sequence: CASSVDSGVGNTIYF. DNA for the CDR3: TGTGCCAGCAGCGTAGATTCAGGGGTTGGAAACACCATATATTTT.

This clone has just a few counts. The chain employs TRBV5-4 and TRBJ1-2, with D maybe TRBD1 (6 bases). Trimming stripped 0 bases from V and 8 bases from J, with 17 bases between. The germline V gene has CDR1 SGHNT and CDR2 YYREEE (reference sequence). The CDR3 runs to 15 residues. The CDR3 sequence: CASSLAIAGASGYTF. DNA of the CDR3: TGTGCCAGCAGCTTGGCCATTGCGGGGGCGTCCGGCTACACCTTC.

V is TRBV29-1 and J is TRBJ2-1, with 7 bases matching TRBD2. Germline CDR1 is SQVTM and CDR2 is ANQGSEA. CDR3 length: 14 residues. The V and J ends lost 2 bases and 5 bases, in that order; junction bases with no gene match: 6. CDR3 in amino acids: CSVEKRTRNNEQFF. The CDR3 nucleotides read TGCAGCGTTGAAAAGAGGACTAGAAACAATGAGCAGTTCTTC.

A few counts support this clone. The chain is built from TRBV19 and TRBJ2-7; D may be TRBD1 (5 bases). Trimming cost V 2 bases and J 1 base, with 9 bases left between them. The CDR3 contains 14 residues. CDR1 and CDR2 (germline): LNHDA, SQIVND (reference sequence). DNA of the CDR3: TGTGCCAGTAGTATATCCGCAGGGTCCTACGAGCAGTACTTC. Encoded protein: CASSISAGSYEQYF. Full variable domain (remainder filled in from reference TRBV19 and TRBJ2-7): DGGITQSPKYLFRKEGQNVTLSCEQNLNHDAMYWYRQDPGQGLRLIYYSQIVNDFQKGDIAEGYSVSREKKESFPLTVTSAQKNPTAFYLCASSISAGSYEQYFGPGTRLTVT.